The entry below describes one T cell receptor beta chain. This record belongs to a study of blood T cells in healthy people across ages. Healthy Caucasian individuals from Russia aged roughly 6 to 90 served as donors. V was pared by 6 bases and J by 10 bases, with 13 bases between. Germline V CDR1 and CDR2: SQVTM, ANQGSEA. The CDR3 covers 11 residues. Then a second PCR, running about 6 to 12 cycles, was carried out with a sample-barcoded 5' primer and a J-beta primer mix. A template-switch adaptor containing 12 random nucleotides labeled each cDNA molecule. TCRdb independently ran MiXCR on the 5' RACE reads; one entry per CDR3 protein. The table lists about 800,000 distinct CDR3 sequences, about 46% of them singletons.

The receptor was derived from an older man in good health. Sequences were obtained from blood. This sequence joins TRBV29-1 and TRBJ2-1; D is unresolved. The CDR3 loop reads CSVHPLEEQFF. In nucleotides, the CDR3 is TGCAGCGTCCATCCCCTCGAGGAGCAGTTCTTC.